This T cell receptor beta chain was captured by sequencing in a study of blood T cells in healthy people across ages (dated by TCRdb to the mid-2010s). Turning to the overall study: In model experiments, template switching captured roughly one uniquely barcoded TCR beta cDNA molecule for every two T cells. To track age-related changes in TCR beta repertoire diversity, the study relied on deep sequencing normalized with unique cDNA molecular identifiers. Two additional independent replicas of 1 million unique cDNA reads from the same blood draw were analyzed for two donors (one aged 18 to 30 and one aged 80 or older). Donors were grouped into four age groups: young (average 16 years), middle-aged (about 40), aged (around 60) and long-lived (82). The paper as a whole reports these results and caveats: Compared with the aged group, the long-lived group had more naive CD4+ T cells, fewer expanded clones and increased TCR diversity, suggesting age selection. There was a strong correlation between observed TCR beta diversity and the percentage of naive T cells measured by flow cytometry. Because the CMV infection status of the donors was unknown, age-related changes in expanded clonotypes may potentially have been confounded. Estimates of total diversity from one million sequenced T cells were regarded as lower bounds and underestimates. Observed TCR beta diversity per million T cells fell roughly linearly with age, and a significant reduction was already apparent by age about 43. Since profiling was done on bulk unsorted PBMCs, naive and antigen-experienced compartments could not be conclusively compared.

Library generation was performed with 5' RACE. The run used an Illumina HiSeq 2500. A second PCR of roughly 7 to 11 cycles was performed with a sample-barcoded 5' primer and a J-beta primer mix. Each TCR beta cDNA molecule received a unique molecular identifier from a template-switch 5' adaptor carrying 12 random nucleotides. Each sample yielded at least 2.5 million CDR3-containing paired-end reads. All of the RNA was converted into first-strand cDNA using the Mint cDNA synthesis kit, with a TRBC-specific oligonucleotide serving as the primer. All cDNA was treated with uracil-DNA glycosylase and then went through a first 18-cycle PCR with the universal primers M1SS and BC2_uni_R. Turning to the authors' computational methods: Each sample was normalized by randomly selecting 1 million high-quality reads, each carrying a distinct molecular identifier. Reads with shared molecular identifiers were discarded instead of being binned into consensus sequences. MiTCR, set to a Q25 quality threshold and the strictest error-elimination algorithm, was used for CDR3 identification, clonotype clustering and error correction. A nonparametric unseen species model with Euler transformation was used to estimate a lower bound on total TCR beta diversity. Starting from the raw public reads, TCRdb applied fastp trimming at Q25, assembled clones with MiXCR and retained in-frame beta chains. Rows are unified per CDR3 protein, each entry keeping the most common DNA and genes. In this record, the V and J calls reflect TCRdb's handling and not the investigators' own analysis. The sample table lists fewer than 650,000 distinct CDR3 sequences, roughly a quarter of them with a count of one. The leading ten clones occupy approximately 3.3% of the sample.

Systemically healthy Caucasian individuals from Russia, 35 to 50 in total and aged roughly 6 to 95 years, were included as donors. Approximately 10 milliliters of peripheral blood were collected from each donor into EDTA-treated Vacutainer tubes. PBMCs were isolated by Ficoll-Paque density-gradient centrifugation, with at least 6.5 million obtained per sample. Trizol reagent was used to extract total RNA from PBMCs, with at least 6 micrograms per sample. Naive CD45RAhigh/CD27high T cell percentages were measured by flow cytometry on a PBMC aliquot from every donor. As for this clonotype: It has no known antigen specificity. There are no base qualities to consult, and no much larger clone falls within one base.

From a lookup of the germline V gene, CDR1 and CDR2 are ENHRY and SYGVKD. The CDR3, cysteine through phenylalanine, is 16 amino acids long. Of the read, only the CDR3 DNA is kept; its 48 bases are in frame from base 1. Trimming leaves V shorter by 3 bases and J shorter by 4 bases, with the junction holding 7 bases beyond the gene matches. The same sample was also used in a study of T cells of mothers and their children. According to the second study: The donors were nine systemically healthy Caucasian individuals, made up of three mothers and their six children. cDNA synthesis used all of the extracted RNA, with roughly 1.5 ug of RNA in each 15 ul reaction. In the second PCR, sample barcodes and 2-4 random nucleotides were introduced via the M1S primer. Each mother yielded over 10 million TCR beta CDR3 reads and each child 2.5 million to 3 million reads. TCR recombination output is similarly shaped by thymic selection in related and unrelated pairs, with a minor effect exerted by inherited differences. Normalized repertoire overlap was always slightly but never significantly higher in related than unrelated mother-child pairs. Persistent microchimeric T cell clones were not detected, at a sensitivity of 95 to 100 clones per million clonotypes. Deep NGS was used in the study to compare the TCR beta repertoires of mothers and children and to look for features that separate related mother-child pairs from unrelated individuals. On average, the children were roughly 10 +/- 4 years old, while the mothers were about 37 +/- 4 years old. Libraries were sequenced on Illumina HiSeq 2000 with 100+100 nt paired-end reads after adapter ligation with NEBNext reagents. Mother and child libraries were prepared a month apart and sequenced in separate runs to prevent cross-contamination. For each donor, between roughly 500,000 and 2,200,000 distinct TCR beta clonotypes were identified. Naive TCR beta clonotypes were estimated from low-frequency clonotypes matched to each donor's FACS-determined naive share, without sorting.

The V and J segments used are TRBV10-3 and TRBJ2-2; TRBD2 aligns with 8 central bases. Sequenced sample: blood. This TCR was sampled from a boy between 2 and 10 years old in good health. The CDR3 region: CAISDDSGMSTGELFF. The nucleotides read TGTGCCATCAGTGACGATAGCGGGATGAGCACCGGGGAGCTGTTTTTT.